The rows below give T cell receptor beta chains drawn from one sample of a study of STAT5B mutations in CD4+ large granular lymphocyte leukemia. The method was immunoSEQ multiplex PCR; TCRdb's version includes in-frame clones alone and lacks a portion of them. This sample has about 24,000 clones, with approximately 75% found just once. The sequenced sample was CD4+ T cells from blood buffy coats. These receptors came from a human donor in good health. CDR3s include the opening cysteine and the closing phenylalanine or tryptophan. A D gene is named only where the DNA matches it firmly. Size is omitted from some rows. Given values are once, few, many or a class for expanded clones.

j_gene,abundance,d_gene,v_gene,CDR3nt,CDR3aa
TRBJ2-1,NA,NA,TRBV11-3,TGTGCCAGCAGCTTAGACAACAATGAGCAGTTCTTC,CASSLDNNEQFF
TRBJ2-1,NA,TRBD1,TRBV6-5,TGTGCCAGCAGTCCCGACAGGGGTACCTACAATGAGCAGTTCTTC,CASSPDRGTYNEQFF
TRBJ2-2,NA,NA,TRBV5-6,TGTGCCAGCAGCTTCACCACCGGGGAGCTGTTTTTT,CASSFTTGELFF
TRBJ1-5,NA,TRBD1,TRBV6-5,TGTGCCACCAGGACAGGGGGCGGCAATCAGCCCCAGCATTTT,CATRTGGGNQPQHF
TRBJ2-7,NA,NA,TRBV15,TGTGCCACCAGCAGAGACAGGGGCTTGAACGAGCAGTACTTC,CATSRDRGLNEQYF
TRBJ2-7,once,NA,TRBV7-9,TGTGCCAGCAGCTCAGGTCGGGGTTACGAGCAGTACTTC,CASSSGRGYEQYF
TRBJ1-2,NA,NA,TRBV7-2,TGTGCCAGCCGGGGGGGAGGGAACTATGGCTACACCTTC,CASRGGGNYGYTF
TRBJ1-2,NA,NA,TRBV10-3,TGTGCCATCAGTGCCGAGGGGTATGGCTACACCTTC,CAISAEGYGYTF
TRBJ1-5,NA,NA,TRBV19,TGTGCCAGTAGTATGAGGGGACACGGCAATCAGCCCCAGCATTTT,CASSMRGHGNQPQHF
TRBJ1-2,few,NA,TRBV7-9,TGTGCCAGCAGCCATCAGGAGATCTATGGCTACACCTTC,CASSHQEIYGYTF
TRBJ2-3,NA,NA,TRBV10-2,TGCGCCAGCAGACGGGACTCGGTAAGGGGGGCAGATACGCAGTATTTT,CASRRDSVRGADTQYF
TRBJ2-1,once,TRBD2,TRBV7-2,TGTGCCAGCAGCCCGCCGGGACTAGCGGGGGGGCTAACCTACAATGAGCAGTTCTTC,CASSPPGLAGGLTYNEQFF
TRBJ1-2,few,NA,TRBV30,TGTGCTTCGAGTATGCCAGGGGCCCGCTATGGCTACACCTTC,CASSMPGARYGYTF
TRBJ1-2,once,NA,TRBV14,TGTGCCAGCAGCCCTTTAAGGGTGGTAGGTGGCTACACCTTC,CASSPLRVVGGYTF
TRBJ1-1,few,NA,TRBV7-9,TGTGCCAGCAGCTTAGGGTGGGGGGGTACTGAAGCTTTCTTT,CASSLGWGGTEAFF
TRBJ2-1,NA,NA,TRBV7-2,TGTGCCAGCAGCTTAGACAACTTGGGTGAGCAGTTCTTC,CASSLDNLGEQFF
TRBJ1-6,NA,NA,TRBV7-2,TGTGCCAGCAGCTTAACAGGTCGGATTCAACCCCTCCACTTT,CASSLTGRIQPLHF
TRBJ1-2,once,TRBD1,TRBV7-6,TGTGCCAGCAGCTCTAGAGAGGGACAGTCCTATGGCTACACCTTC,CASSSREGQSYGYTF
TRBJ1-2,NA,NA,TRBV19,TGTGCCAGCCATAGTAGGGGACCCCGCTATGGCTACACCTTC,CASHSRGPRYGYTF
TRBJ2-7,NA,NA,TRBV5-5,TGTGCCAGCAGCTTGGGATGGGGGGAGTGGAACGAGCAGTACTTC,CASSLGWGEWNEQYF
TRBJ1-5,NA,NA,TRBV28,TGTGCCAGCTACGCGGCGGGGCCCAATCAGCCCCAGCATTTT,CASYAAGPNQPQHF
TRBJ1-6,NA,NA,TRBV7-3,TGTGCCAGCAGCATGAGAGCGCCCTATAATTCACCCCTCCACTTT,CASSMRAPYNSPLHF
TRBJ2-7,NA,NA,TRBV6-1,TGTGCCAGCAGTGGAACCGGGACCACCTACGAGCAGTACTTC,CASSGTGTTYEQYF
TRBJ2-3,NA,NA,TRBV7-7,TGTGCTAGCAGCTTATCATCCGGGGGTACCACAGATACGCAGTATTTT,CASSLSSGGTTDTQYF